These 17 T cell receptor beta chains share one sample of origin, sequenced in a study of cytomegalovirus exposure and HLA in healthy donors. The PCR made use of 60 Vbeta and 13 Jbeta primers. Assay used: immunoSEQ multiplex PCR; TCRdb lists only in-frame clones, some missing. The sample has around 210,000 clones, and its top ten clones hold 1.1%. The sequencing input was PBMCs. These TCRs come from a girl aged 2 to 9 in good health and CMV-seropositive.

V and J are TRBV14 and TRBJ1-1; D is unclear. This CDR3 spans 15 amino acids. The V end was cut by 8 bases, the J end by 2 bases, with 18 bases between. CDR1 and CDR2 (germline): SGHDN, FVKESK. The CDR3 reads CASLPRGSVNTEAFF. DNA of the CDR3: TGTGCCAGCCTCCCTCGGGGTTCGGTTAACACTGAAGCTTTCTTT.

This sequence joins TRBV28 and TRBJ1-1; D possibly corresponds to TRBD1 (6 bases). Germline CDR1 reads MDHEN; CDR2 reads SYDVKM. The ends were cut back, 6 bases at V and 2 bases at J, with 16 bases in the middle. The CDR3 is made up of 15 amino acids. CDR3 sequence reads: CASSPSKDRNTEAFF. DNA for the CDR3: TGTGCCAGCAGCCCTTCAAAGGACAGAAACACTGAAGCTTTCTTT. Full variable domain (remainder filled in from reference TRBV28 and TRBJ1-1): DVKVTQSSRYLVKRTGEKVFLECVQDMDHENMFWYRQDPGLGLRLIYFSYDVKMKEKGDIPEGYSVSREKKERFSLILESASTNQTSMYLCASSPSKDRNTEAFFGQGTRLTVV.

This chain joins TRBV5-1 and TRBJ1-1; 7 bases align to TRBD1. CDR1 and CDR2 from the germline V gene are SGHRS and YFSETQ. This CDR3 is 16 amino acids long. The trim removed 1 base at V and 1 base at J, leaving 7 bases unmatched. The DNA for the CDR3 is TGCGCCAGCAGCTTGTTCGCACAGGGGACGAACACTGAAGCTTTCTTT. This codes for CASSLFAQGTNTEAFF.

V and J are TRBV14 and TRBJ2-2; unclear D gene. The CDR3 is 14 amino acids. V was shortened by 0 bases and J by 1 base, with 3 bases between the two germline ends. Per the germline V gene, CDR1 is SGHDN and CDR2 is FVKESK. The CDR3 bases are TGTGCCAGCAGCCAAGATAGGAACACCGGGGAGCTGTTTTTT. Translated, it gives CASSQDRNTGELFF.

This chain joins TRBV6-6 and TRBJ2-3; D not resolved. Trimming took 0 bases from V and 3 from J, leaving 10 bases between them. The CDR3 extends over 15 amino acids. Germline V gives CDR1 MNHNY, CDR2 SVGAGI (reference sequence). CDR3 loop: CASSYSIVLTDTQYF. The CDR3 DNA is TGTGCCAGCAGTTACTCGATAGTACTGACAGATACGCAGTATTTT.

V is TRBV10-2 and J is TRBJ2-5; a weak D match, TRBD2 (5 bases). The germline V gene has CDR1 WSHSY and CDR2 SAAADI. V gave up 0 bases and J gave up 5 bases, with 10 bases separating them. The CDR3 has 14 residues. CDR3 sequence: CASSESSSIETQYF. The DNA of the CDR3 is TGCGCCAGCAGTGAGTCGTCTAGCATTGAGACCCAGTACTTC.

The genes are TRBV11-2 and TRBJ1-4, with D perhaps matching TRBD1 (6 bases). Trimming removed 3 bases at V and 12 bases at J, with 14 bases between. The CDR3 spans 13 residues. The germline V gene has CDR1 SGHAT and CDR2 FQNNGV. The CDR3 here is CASSFGTGSELFF. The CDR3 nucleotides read TGTGCCAGCAGCTTCGGCACAGGGTCGGAACTGTTTTTT. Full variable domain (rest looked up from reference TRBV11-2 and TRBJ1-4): EAGVAQSPRYKIIEKRQSVAFWCNPISGHATLYWYQQILGQGPKLLIQFQNNGVVDDSQLPKDRFSAERLKGVDSTLKIQPAKLEDSAVYLCASSFGTGSELFFGSGTQLSVL.

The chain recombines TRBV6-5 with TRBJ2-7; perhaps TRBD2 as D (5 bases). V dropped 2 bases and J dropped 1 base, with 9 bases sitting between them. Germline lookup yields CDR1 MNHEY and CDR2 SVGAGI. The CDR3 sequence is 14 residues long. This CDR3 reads CASSYGSDSYEQYF. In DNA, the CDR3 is TGTGCCAGCAGTTACGGTAGCGATTCCTACGAGCAGTACTTC.

The CDR3 DNA is TGTGCCAGCAGTCCAGTGTGGAGAACGTACAATGAGCAGTTCTTC. It translates to CASSPVWRTYNEQFF. The chain couples TRBV28 to TRBJ2-1; the D is unclear. Germline V lookup: CDR1 MDHEN, CDR2 SYDVKM. This CDR3 has 15 residues. V lost 5 bases, J lost 4 bases, and 15 bases lay in between.

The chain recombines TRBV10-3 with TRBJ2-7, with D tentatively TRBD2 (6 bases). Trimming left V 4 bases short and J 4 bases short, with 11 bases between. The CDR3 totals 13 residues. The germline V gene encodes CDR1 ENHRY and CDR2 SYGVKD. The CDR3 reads CAISALEGYEQYF. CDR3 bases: TGTGCCATCAGTGCCTTGGAGGGTTACGAGCAGTACTTC.

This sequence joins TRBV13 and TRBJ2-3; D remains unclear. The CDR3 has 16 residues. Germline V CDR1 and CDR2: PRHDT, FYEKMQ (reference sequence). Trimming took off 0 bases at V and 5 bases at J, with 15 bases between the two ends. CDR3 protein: CASSLGPYPQIDTQYF. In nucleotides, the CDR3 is TGTGCCAGCAGCTTAGGCCCCTACCCACAGATAGATACGCAGTATTTT.

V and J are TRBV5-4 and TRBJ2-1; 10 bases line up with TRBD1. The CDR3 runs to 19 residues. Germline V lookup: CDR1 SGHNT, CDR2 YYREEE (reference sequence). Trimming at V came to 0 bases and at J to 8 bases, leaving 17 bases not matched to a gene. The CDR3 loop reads CASSLAKGQGYVISHEQFF. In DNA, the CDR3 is TGTGCCAGCAGCTTGGCCAAGGGACAGGGGTATGTAATTAGCCATGAGCAGTTCTTC.

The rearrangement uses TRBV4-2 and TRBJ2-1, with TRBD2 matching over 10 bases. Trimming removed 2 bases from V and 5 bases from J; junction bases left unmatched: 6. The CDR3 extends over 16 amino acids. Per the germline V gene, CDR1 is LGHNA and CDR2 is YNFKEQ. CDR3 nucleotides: TGTGCCAGCAGCCAACCTCTAGCGGGAGTCGACAATGAGCAGTTCTTC. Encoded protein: CASSQPLAGVDNEQFF.

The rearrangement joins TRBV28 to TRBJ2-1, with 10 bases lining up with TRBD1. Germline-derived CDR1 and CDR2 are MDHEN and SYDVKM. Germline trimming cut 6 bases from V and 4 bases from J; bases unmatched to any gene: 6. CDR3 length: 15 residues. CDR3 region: CASSSTGGAYNEQFF. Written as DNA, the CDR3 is TGTGCCAGCAGCTCGACAGGGGGCGCGTACAATGAGCAGTTCTTC.

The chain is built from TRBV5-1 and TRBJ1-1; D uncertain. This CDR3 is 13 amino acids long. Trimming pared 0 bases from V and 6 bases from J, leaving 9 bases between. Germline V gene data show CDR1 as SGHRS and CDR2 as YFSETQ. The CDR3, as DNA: TGCGCCAGCAGCTTGGTCCGGGGAGCTGAAGCTTTCTTT. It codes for CASSLVRGAEAFF.

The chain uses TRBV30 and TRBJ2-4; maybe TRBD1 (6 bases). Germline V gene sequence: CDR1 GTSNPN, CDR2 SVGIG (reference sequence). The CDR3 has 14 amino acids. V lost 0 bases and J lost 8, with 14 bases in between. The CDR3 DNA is TGTGCCTGGAGTGTTGTACAGGGTTTAGACATTCAGTACTTC. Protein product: CAWSVVQGLDIQYF.

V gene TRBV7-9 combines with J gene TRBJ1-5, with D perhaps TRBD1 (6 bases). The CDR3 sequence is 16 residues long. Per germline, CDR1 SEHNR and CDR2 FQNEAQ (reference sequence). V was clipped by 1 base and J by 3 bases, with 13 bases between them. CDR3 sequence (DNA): TGTGCCAGCAGCTTAGAACAGGGTATGCCCAATCAGCCCCAGCATTTT. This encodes CASSLEQGMPNQPQHF. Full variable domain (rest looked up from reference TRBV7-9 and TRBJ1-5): DTGVSQNPRHKITKRGQNVTFRCDPISEHNRLYWYRQTLGQGPEFLTYFQNEAQLEKSRLLSDRFSAERPKGSFSTLEIQRTEQGDSAMYLCASSLEQGMPNQPQHFGDGTRLSIL.